The rows below give T cell receptor beta chains drawn from one sample of a study of CD8+ T cells in alopecia areata. Repertoires were generated with immunoSEQ multiplex PCR, while TCRdb's copy carries only in-frame clones and drops some. The sample has 150,000 or so clones, roughly three fifths seen once. The starting material was CD4+ T cells sorted from blood, obtained at week 0. The receptors stem from a human donor with alopecia areata. The CDR3 runs from the conserved cysteine through the conserved F or W. A D gene is named only where the DNA matches it firmly. Size is stated for part of the rows, as once, few or many counts, or as a class when the clone is expanded.

TRBV4-3,NA,TRBJ2-2,few,TGCGCCAGCAGCCAAGTTGTTGGGGTTCCCGGGGAGCTGTTTTTT,CASSQVVGVPGELFF
TRBV30,NA,TRBJ2-1,NA,TGTGCCAGGGCTACGATGGGGGCGGGTGAGCAGTTCTTC,CARATMGAGEQFF
TRBV29-1,NA,TRBJ2-5,NA,TGCAGCATTGATGTAGCCGGGACCCCAGAGACCCAGTACTTC,CSIDVAGTPETQYF
TRBV9,TRBD2,TRBJ2-5,NA,TGTGCCAGCAGCGAGGGACTAGCGGAACAAGAGACCCAGTACTTC,CASSEGLAEQETQYF
TRBV4-1,NA,TRBJ1-6,few,TGCGCCAGCAGCCTTCCTTCGGGGGTAGGGATAAATTCACCCCTCCACTTT,CASSLPSGVGINSPLHF
TRBV5-4,NA,TRBJ2-7,NA,TGTGCCAGCAGGAGGGATATCTCCTACGAGCAGTACTTC,CASRRDISYEQYF
TRBV29-1,NA,TRBJ2-7,once,TGCAGCGTTTTACAGGGCGCGACGGGGGAGCAGTACTTC,CSVLQGATGEQYF
TRBV28,NA,TRBJ1-1,few,TGTGCCAGCAGTTTATGGCGGACTGAAGCTTTCTTT,CASSLWRTEAFF
TRBV5-6,NA,TRBJ1-2,few,TGTGCCAGCAGCTCAGGGATAAACTATGGCTACACCTTC,CASSSGINYGYTF
TRBV18,TRBD1,TRBJ1-1,NA,TGTGCCAGCTCACCCTTGGGACAGACAGGAGCTTTCTTT,CASSPLGQTGAFF
TRBV15,NA,TRBJ2-5,NA,TGTGCCACCAGCAGCTCGGTCGAGACCCAGTACTTC,CATSSSVETQYF
TRBV5-1,NA,TRBJ1-3,NA,TGCGCCAGCAGCCCGGGGACCGGTAGCTCTGGAAACACCATATATTTT,CASSPGTGSSGNTIYF
TRBV30,NA,TRBJ2-1,NA,TGTGCCTGGATCCTGGGATACAATGAGCAGTTCTTC,CAWILGYNEQFF
TRBV25-1,NA,TRBJ2-6,few,TGTGCCAGCAGTGAATTCATCTCGAGCTCTGGGGCCAACGTCCTGACTTTC,CASSEFISSSGANVLTF
TRBV7-9,NA,TRBJ2-7,few,TGTGCCAGCAGCCCGGTCACCGAGCAGTACTTC,CASSPVTEQYF
TRBV2,TRBD2,TRBJ2-1,NA,TGTGCCAGCAGTCTAGCGGGGGGCTACAATGAGCAGTTCTTC,CASSLAGGYNEQFF
TRBV10-3,NA,TRBJ1-5,NA,TGTGCCATCAGTGATGAAGGCAATCAGCCCCAGCATTTT,CAISDEGNQPQHF
TRBV4-2,NA,TRBJ1-2,NA,TGTGCCAGCAGCCAAGATCAGAGGGGGGTTGATGGCTACACCTTC,CASSQDQRGVDGYTF
TRBV7-2,NA,TRBJ2-4,few,TGTGCCAGCAGCTCCCACAGGGAGGACATTCAGTACTTC,CASSSHREDIQYF
TRBV7-9,NA,TRBJ1-2,few,TGTGCCAGCAGCTTATCCGGGGGATTCTATGGCTACACCTTC,CASSLSGGFYGYTF
TRBV19,NA,TRBJ1-1,NA,TGTGCCATCCAGCAAGACCCTGGATCGGCGGAGGCTTTCTTT,CAIQQDPGSAEAFF
TRBV2,NA,TRBJ1-2,NA,TGTGCCAGCAAACAGACCGACTATGGCTACACCTTC,CASKQTDYGYTF
TRBV5-4,TRBD1,TRBJ1-1,NA,TGTGCCAGCAGCGGATACCCAGGGGGAAACACTGAAGCTTTCTTT,CASSGYPGGNTEAFF